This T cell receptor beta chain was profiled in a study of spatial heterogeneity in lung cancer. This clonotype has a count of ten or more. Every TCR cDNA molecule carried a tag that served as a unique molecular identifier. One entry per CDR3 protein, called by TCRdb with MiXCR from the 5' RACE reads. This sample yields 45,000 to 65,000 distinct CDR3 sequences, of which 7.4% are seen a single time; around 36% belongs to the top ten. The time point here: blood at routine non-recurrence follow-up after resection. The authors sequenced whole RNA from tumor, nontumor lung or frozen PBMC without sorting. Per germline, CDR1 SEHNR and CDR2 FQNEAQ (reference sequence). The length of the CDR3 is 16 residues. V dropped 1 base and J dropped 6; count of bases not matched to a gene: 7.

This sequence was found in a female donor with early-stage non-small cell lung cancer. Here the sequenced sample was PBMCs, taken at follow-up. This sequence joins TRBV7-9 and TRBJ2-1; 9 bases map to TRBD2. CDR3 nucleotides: TGTGCCAGCAGCTTAGGTACGCGGGGGGGCATCAATGAGCAGTTCTTC. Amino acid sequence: CASSLGTRGGINEQFF. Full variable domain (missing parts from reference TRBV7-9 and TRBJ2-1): DTGVSQNPRHKITKRGQNVTFRCDPISEHNRLYWYRQTLGQGPEFLTYFQNEAQLEKSRLLSDRFSAERPKGSFSTLEIQRTEQGDSAMYLCASSLGTRGGINEQFFGPGTRLTVL.